This T cell receptor beta chain was recorded in a study of OX40 agonist ivuxolimab in advanced cancers. Produced via immunoSEQ multiplex PCR; TCRdb's table is partial and in-frame only. The table includes about 60,000 clones, 88% detected once. Blood samples were obtained at baseline, cycle 4 day 1, and cycle 7 day 1. The V gene's germline CDR1 is SEHNR and CDR2 FQNEAQ (reference sequence). The germline V and J ends were trimmed by 6 bases and 2 bases, with 9 bases remaining between them. The CDR3 totals 13 residues. This specimen was CD4+ or CD8+ T cells sorted from blood, taken in a trial of the OX40 agonist ivuxolimab. The receptor was derived from an adult with an advanced solid tumor such as melanoma, head and neck, liver or kidney cancer. The chain is built from TRBV7-9 and TRBJ2-3; weak D call: TRBD2 (5 bases). Here the CDR3 reads CASRTSPTDTQYF. DNA for the CDR3: TGTGCCAGCAGAACTAGTCCCACAGATACGCAGTATTTT. Complete variable domain (other parts from reference TRBV7-9 and TRBJ2-3): DTGVSQNPRHKITKRGQNVTFRCDPISEHNRLYWYRQTLGQGPEFLTYFQNEAQLEKSRLLSDRFSAERPKGSFSTLEIQRTEQGDSAMYLCASRTSPTDTQYFGPGTRLTVL.